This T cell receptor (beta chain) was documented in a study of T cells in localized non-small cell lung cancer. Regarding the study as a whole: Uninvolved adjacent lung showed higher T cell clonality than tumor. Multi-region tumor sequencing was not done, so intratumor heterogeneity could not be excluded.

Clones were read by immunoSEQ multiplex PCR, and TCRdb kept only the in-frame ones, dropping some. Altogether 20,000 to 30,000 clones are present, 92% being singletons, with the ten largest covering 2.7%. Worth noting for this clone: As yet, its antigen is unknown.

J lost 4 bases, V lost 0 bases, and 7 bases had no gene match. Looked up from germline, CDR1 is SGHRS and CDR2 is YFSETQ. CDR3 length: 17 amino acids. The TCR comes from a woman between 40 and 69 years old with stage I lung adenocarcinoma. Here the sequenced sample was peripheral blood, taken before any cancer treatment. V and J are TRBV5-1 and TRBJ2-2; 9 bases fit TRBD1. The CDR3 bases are TGCGCCAGCAGCTTGGAGGGACAGGGAAGAATCACCGGGGAGCTGTTTTTT. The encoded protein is CASSLEGQGRITGELFF.